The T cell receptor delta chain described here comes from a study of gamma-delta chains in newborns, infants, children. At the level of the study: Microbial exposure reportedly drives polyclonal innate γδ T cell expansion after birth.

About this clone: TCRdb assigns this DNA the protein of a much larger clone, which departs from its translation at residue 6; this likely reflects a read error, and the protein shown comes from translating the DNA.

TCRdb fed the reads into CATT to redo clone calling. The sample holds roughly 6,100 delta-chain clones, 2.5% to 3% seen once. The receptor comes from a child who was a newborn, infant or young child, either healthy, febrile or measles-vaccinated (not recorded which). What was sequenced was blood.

The CDR3 reads CACDRADSWDTRQMFF. Here the CDR3 DNA reads TGTGCCTGTGACCGGGCCGACTCCTGGGACACCCGACAGATGTTTTTC. The chain recombines TRDV2 with TRDJ3, with D unclear. There are 16 residues in the CDR3. The V and J ends lost 3 bases and 0 bases respectively, with 8 bases between them. CDR1 GEAIGNYY and CDR2 EKD come from the germline V gene.